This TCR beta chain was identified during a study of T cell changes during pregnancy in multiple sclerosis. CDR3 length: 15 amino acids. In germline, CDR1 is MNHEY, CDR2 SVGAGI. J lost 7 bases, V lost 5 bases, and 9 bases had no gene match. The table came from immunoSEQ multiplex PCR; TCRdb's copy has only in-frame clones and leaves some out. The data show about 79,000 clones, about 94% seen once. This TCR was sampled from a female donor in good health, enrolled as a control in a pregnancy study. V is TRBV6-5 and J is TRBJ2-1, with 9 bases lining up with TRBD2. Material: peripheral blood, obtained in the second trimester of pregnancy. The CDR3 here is CASSTLSGGTNEQFF. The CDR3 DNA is TGTGCCAGCAGTACCCTTAGCGGGGGTACGAATGAGCAGTTCTTC.